What follows are 9 T cell receptor beta chains derived from one specimen sequenced in a study of tumor and adjacent non-tumor tissue in lung cancer. TCRbeta libraries were built with three rounds of nested PCR, modified from ARM-PCR. TCRdb reprocessed the multiplex PCR reads via MiXCR and lists one record per CDR3 protein. This table holds under 95,000 distinct CDR3 sequences, approximately 57% found once. The template was RNA from unsorted bulk tissue. Sample: lung tumor tissue. The receptors come from a man aged 70-80 years with non-small cell lung cancer.

About this clonotype itself: The junction does not match germline at one end; this may be a read error. V is TRBV11-2 and J is TRBJ2-2, with 8 bases that match TRBD2. Per germline, CDR1 SGHAT and CDR2 FQNNGV. The CDR3 has 15 residues. The CDR3 reads CTSRLWLAGTGELFF. CDR3 nucleotide sequence: TGTACCAGCAGATTGTGGCTAGCGGGCACCGGGGAGCTGTTTTTT.

As for this clonotype: Likely a read error: the CDR3 ends without its conserved phenylalanine or tryptophan. This sequence joins TRBV11-1 and TRBJ1-2; D is perhaps TRBD1 (6 bases). This CDR3 contains 13 residues. Germline CDR1 and CDR2: SGHAT and FQDESV (reference sequence). V lost 4 bases to trimming and J lost 9 bases, with 15 bases between them. The DNA for the CDR3 is TGTGCCAGCAGCTCAGACAGGACTTATCGCTACACCCTC. This sequence encodes CASSSDRTYRYTL.

Notes on this clonotype: At one end, the junction sequence differs from germline, possibly due to a read error. CDR3 bases: TGTGCCTGGAAAGGGTATCTATGGGGCCACGAGCGGTACTTC. Encoded protein: CAWKGYLWGHERYF. The V call is TRBV30, the J call TRBJ2-7, with D possibly matching TRBD1 (5 bases). This CDR3 has 14 amino acids. CDR1 is GTSNPN, CDR2 SVGIG, per germline (reference sequence).

About this clonotype itself: A much larger clone lies a single base off, so this may be a read error. The chain links TRBV5-4 to TRBJ1-2, with D maybe TRBD1 (6 bases). Germline-derived CDR1 and CDR2 are SGHNT and YYREEE (reference sequence). This CDR3 has 15 residues. The CDR3 DNA follows: TGTACCAGCAGCCCAAGGGGACAAACTAACTATGGCTACACCTTC. Protein: CTSSPRGQTNYGYTF.

With respect to this clonotype: A much larger clonotype is one base distant, so this may be a read error. The J gene is TRBJ1-1, the V gene TRBV5-1; 8 nucleotides agree with TRBD1. V lost 1 base to trimming and J lost 6 bases; unmatched junction nucleotides: 5. Germline CDR1 and CDR2: SGHRS and YFSETQ. The CDR3 totals 14 residues. The CDR3 loop is CASSLPGGFAEAFF. The DNA of the CDR3 is TGCGCCAGCAGCTTGCCAGGGGGCTTCGCTGAAGCTTTCTTT.

In the case of this clonotype: This clone may be a read error of a much larger clone one base away. This CDR3 is missing its conserved last phenylalanine or tryptophan, likely due to a read error. This chain uses TRBV10-3 with TRBJ2-7, with D tentatively TRBD1 or TRBD2 (6 bases each). V dropped 4 bases and J dropped 3 bases, with 16 bases sitting between them. CDR1 and CDR2 (germline): ENHRY, SYGVKD. The CDR3 extends over 15 amino acids. This chain's CDR3 is CAISGRDKGDYEQYL. In nucleotides, the CDR3 is TGTGCCATCAGTGGGCGGGACAAGGGGGACTACGAGCAGTACTTA.

Regarding this clonotype: A junction boundary mismatches the germline segment, possibly from a read error. V usage is TRBV5-4 and J usage is TRBJ2-7; D is undetermined. From germline, CDR1 is SGHNT and CDR2 YYREEE (reference sequence). This CDR3 region has 11 residues. Here the CDR3 reads CVSSGRYDQYF. The CDR3 nucleotides read TGTGTCAGCAGTGGCAGGTACGACCAGTACTTC.

This clonotype was found many times. This rearrangement joins TRBV6-6 to TRBJ1-1; D may be TRBD1 (5 bases). The CDR3 is made up of 11 amino acids. Deletions cut 10 bases from V and 2 bases from J, with 8 bases between. Germline CDR1 and CDR2: MNHNY and SVGAGI (reference sequence). The CDR3 protein is CATQGNTEAFF. The CDR3 region has the DNA TGTGCCACCCAGGGTAACACTGAAGCTTTCTTT.

As for this clonotype: A much larger clonotype is one base distant, so this may be a read error. The CDR3 does not close with the conserved phenylalanine or tryptophan, likely indicating a read error. The V call is TRBV20-1, the J call TRBJ2-1; 11 bases are a match to TRBD2. Germline trimming cut 0 bases from V and 9 bases from J; bases unmatched to any gene: 7. Germline V gives CDR1 DFQATT, CDR2 SNEGSKA (reference sequence). The CDR3 is 15 amino acids. CDR3 sequence reads: CSARDLLAGGSEQFI. In DNA, the CDR3 is TGCAGTGCTAGAGATCTGCTAGCGGGAGGAAGTGAGCAGTTCATC.